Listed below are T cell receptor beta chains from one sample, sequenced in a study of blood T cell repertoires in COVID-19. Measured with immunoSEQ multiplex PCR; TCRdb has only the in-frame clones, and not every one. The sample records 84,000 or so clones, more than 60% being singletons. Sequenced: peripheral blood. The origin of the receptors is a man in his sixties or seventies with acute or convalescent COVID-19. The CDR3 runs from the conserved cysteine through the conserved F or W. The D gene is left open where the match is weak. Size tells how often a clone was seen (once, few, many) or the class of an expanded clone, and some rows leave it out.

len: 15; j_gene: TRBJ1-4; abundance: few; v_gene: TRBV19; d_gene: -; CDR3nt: TGTGCCAGTAGCGGACAGCACGCAACTAATGAAAAACTGTTTTTT; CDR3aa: CASSGQHATNEKLFF
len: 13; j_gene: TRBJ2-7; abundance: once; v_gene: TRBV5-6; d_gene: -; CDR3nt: TGTGCCAGCAGCTTGGAAGACACCTACGAGCAGTACTTC; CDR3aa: CASSLEDTYEQYF
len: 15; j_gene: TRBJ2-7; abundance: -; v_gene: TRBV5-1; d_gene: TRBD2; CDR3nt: TGCGCCAGCAGCTTGGAGGCTAGCGGGGGCGACGAGCAGTACTTC; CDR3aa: CASSLEASGGDEQYF
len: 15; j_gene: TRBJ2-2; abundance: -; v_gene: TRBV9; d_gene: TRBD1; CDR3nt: TGTGCCAGCAGCCCCACAGGGGTGAACACCGGGGAGCTGTTTTTT; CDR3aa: CASSPTGVNTGELFF
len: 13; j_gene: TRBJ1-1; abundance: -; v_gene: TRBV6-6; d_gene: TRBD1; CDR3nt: TGTGCCAGCGGTCAGGGGGCTGGCACTGAAGCTTTCTTT; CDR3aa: CASGQGAGTEAFF
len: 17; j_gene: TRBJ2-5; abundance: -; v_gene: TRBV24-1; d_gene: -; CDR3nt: TGTGCCACCAGTGGGTGGGGGGTTGGGGTCGGTCAACAGACCCAGTACTTC; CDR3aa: CATSGWGVGVGQQTQYF
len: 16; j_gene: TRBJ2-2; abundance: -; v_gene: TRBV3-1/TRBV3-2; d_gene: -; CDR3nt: TGTGCCAGCAGCCGAACTAGCTCCGCGAACACCGGGGAGCTGTTTTTT; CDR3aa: CASSRTSSANTGELFF
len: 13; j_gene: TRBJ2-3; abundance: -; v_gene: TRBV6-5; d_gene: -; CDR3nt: TGTGCCAGTAAGATAGGGGGATCAGATACGCAGTATTTT; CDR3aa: CASKIGGSDTQYF
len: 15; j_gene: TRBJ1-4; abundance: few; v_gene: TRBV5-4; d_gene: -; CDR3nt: TGTGCCAGCAGCGGTGGGCAGGGAACTAATGAAAAACTGTTTTTT; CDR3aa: CASSGGQGTNEKLFF
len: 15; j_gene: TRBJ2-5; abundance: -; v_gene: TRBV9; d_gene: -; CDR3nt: TGTGCCAGCAGCGTAGAGGGGGGGGCCCTCGGGACCCAGTACTTC; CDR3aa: CASSVEGGALGTQYF
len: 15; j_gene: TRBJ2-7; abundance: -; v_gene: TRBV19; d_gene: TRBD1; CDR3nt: TGTGCCAGTTCCCCGGACAGGGGGCTTAACTACGAGCAGTACTTC; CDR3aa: CASSPDRGLNYEQYF
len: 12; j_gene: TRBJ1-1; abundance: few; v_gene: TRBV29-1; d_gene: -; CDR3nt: TGCAGCGTTGGATCGGGTCTCTCTGAAGCTTTCTTT; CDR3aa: CSVGSGLSEAFF
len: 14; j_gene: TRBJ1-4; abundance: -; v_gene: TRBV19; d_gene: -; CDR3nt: TGTGCCAGTAGTATGGGCAGGGTCTTCGAAAAACTGTTTTTT; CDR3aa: CASSMGRVFEKLFF
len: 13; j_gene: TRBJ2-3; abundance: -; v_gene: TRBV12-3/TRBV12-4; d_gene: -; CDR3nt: TGTGCCAGCAGGTGGACTACTACAGATACGCAGTATTTT; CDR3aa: CASRWTTTDTQYF
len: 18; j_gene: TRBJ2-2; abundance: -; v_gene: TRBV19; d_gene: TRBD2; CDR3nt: TGTGCCAGTAGTATCAGAGCGGGGGGCTCTTTAAACACCGGGGAGCTGTTTTTT; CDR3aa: CASSIRAGGSLNTGELFF
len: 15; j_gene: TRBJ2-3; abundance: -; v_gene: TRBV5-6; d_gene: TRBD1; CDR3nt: TGTGCCAGCAGCTTGACAGGGGCGGCCACAGATACGCAGTATTTT; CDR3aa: CASSLTGAATDTQYF
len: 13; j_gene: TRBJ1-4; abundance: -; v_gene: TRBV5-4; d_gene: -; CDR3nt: TGTGCCAGCAGCCTGACAATCGGCAGAGAACTGTTTTTT; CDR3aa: CASSLTIGRELFF
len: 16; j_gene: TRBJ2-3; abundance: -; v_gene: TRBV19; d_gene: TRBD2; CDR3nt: TGTGCCAGTAGTCTTTTAGCGGGGGGCCTCACAGATACGCAGTATTTT; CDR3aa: CASSLLAGGLTDTQYF
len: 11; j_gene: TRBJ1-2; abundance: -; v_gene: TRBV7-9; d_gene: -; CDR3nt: TGTGCCACCCGGGGGAGTGGTGGCTACACCTTC; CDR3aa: CATRGSGGYTF
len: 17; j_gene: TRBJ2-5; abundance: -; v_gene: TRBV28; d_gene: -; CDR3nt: TGTGCCAGCAGTTTACCCCTAGGGATAAGCGGCCAAGAGACCCAGTACTTC; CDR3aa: CASSLPLGISGQETQYF
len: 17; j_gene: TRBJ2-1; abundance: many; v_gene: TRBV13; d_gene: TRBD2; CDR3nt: TGTGCCAGCAGCCCCCGGGCTAGCGGGGGAGTCTACAATGAGCAGTTCTTC; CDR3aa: CASSPRASGGVYNEQFF
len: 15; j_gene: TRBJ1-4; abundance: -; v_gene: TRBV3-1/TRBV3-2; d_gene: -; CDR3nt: TGTGCCAGCAGCCAAGATGAGGTTGTACTTGGGAAACTGTTTTTT; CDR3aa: CASSQDEVVLGKLFF
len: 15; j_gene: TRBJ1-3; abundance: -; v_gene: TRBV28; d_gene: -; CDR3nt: TGTGCCAGCAGTCCGACGCAGGTGCTGGGAAACACCATATATTTT; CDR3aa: CASSPTQVLGNTIYF
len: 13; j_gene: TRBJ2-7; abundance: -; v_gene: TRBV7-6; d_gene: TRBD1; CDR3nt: TGTGCCAGCAGCAGCCAGGGGGTATACGAGCAGTACTTC; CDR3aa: CASSSQGVYEQYF
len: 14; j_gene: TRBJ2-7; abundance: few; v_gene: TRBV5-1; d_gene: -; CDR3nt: TGCGCCAGCAGCCCACCCGGGACATCGGTCGAGCAGTACTTC; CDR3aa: CASSPPGTSVEQYF
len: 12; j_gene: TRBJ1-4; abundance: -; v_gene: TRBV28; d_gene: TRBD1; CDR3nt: TGTGCCAGCAGCCGGGACAGGAAGGGCCTGTTTTTT; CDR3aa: CASSRDRKGLFF
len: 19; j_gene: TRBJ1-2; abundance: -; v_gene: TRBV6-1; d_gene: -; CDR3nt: TGTGCCAGCAGTGCTCGTGGCGGAAATACCGGGACTTTCGCCGATGGCTACACCTTC; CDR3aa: CASSARGGNTGTFADGYTF
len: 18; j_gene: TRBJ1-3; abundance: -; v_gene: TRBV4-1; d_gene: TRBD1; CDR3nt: TGCGCCAGCAGCCAAGAGGGGTACAGGGGGCGCCGTGGAAACACCATATATTTT; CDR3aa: CASSQEGYRGRRGNTIYF
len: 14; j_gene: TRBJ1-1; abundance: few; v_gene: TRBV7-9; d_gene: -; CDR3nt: TGTGCCAGCAGCTTATCTGGGCAGAACACTGAAGCTTTCTTT; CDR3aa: CASSLSGQNTEAFF
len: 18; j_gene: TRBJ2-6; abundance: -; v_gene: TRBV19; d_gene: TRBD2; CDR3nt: TGTGCCAGTAGTGGGGGACTAGCAACCCGTTCTGGGGCCAACGTCCTGACTTTC; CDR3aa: CASSGGLATRSGANVLTF
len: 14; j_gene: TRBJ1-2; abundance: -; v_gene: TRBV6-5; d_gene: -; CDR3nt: TGTGCCAGCAGTTACCGGAGGGAAGGCTATGGCTACACCTTC; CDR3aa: CASSYRREGYGYTF